This T cell receptor (beta chain) was retrieved from a study of T cells after yellow fever vaccination. Study observations and caveats: Some clonotypes, a small share, were shared between CD4 and CD8 compartments.

This clonotype occurred many times. Its antigen is currently unknown. TCRdb re-called the 5' RACE reads with MiXCR, one entry per CDR3 protein. The data hold around 150,000 distinct CDR3 sequences, with almost 7% observed a single time. This CDR3 contains 14 residues. The V and J ends lost 0 bases and 0 bases respectively, with 7 bases between them. Germline V gene lookup returns CDR1 SGHRS and CDR2 YFSETQ. This TCR came from a man between 18 and 35 years old who received the YFV17D yellow fever vaccine. The rearrangement links TRBV5-1 to TRBJ2-7; D gene ambiguous. The sequenced sample was CD4+ T cells sorted from PBMCs, obtained around 5 days after the first yellow fever vaccination. In DNA, the CDR3 is TGCGCCAGCAGCTTGGACAAGACCTCCTACGAGCAGTACTTC. Translated: CASSLDKTSYEQYF.